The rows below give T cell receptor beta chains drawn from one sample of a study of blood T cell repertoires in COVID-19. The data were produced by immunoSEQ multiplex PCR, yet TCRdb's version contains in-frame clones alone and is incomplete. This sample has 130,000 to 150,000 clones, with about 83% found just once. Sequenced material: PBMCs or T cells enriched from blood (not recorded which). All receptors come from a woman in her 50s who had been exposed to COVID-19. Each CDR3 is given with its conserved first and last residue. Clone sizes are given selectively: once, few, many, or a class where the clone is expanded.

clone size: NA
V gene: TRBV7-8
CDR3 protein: CASKRSASYNEQFF

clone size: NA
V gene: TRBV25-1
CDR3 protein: CASTPTAGPSSYEQYF

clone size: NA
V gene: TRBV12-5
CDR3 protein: CASGLGQGVYGYTF

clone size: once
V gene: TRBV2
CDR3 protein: CASSELKSYNEQFF

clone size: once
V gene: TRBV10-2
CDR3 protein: CASSEYPLGAPAGNTIYF

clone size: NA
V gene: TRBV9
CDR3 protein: CASSVAPTGRGTYEQYF

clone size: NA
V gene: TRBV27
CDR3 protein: CASSGTNTGELFF

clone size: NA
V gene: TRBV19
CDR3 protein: CASSIPGTGVQPQHF

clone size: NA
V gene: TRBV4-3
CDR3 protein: CASSLASGTGTDTQYF

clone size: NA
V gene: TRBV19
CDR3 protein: CASSTPGGATGELFF

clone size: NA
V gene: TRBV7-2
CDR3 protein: CASSSTSTTYNEQFF

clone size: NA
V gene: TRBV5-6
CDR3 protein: CASSDRGRYGYTF

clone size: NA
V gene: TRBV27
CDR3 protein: CASSLSGTAPYGYTF

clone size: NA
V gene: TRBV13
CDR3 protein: CASSLGSFHNEQFF

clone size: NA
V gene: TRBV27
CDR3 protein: CASSPEGATNEKLFF

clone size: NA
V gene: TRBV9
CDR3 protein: CASTQQGATYGYTF

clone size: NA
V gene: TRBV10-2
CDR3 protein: CASCETSGASTDTQYF

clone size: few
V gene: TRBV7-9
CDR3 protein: CASSRTGQGREKLFF

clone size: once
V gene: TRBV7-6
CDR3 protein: CASANPGGINEQFF

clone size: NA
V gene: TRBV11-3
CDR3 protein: CASSRTPSYEQYF

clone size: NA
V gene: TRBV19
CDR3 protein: CASSIAGRGRTDTQYF

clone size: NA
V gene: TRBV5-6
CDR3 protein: CASSLGTGVLTEAFF

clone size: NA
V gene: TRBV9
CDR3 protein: CASSVQGNTIYF

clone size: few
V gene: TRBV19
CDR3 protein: CASDHGTGRNTIYF

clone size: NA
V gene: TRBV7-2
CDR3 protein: CASSLVSTSGRYEQYF

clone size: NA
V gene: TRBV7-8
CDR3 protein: CASSSTRVGGEKRPRNYGYTF

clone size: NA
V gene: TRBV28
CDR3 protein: CASSLDTTLHQPQHF

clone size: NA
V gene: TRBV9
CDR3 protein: CASSLRDRDNGGWGNTEAFF

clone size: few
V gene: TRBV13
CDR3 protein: CASSDAPASGFAGELFF

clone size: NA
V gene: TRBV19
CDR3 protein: CASSIRHELMNTEAFF

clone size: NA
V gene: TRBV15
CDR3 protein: CATSRATSRGGLQETQYF

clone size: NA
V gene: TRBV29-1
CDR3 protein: CSANDIGQKLFF

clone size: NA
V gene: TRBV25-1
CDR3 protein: CASREGRGAGADTQYF

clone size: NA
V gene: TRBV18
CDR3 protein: CASSLWDSDTQYF

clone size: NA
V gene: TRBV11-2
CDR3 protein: CASLRDGSKFDTIYF

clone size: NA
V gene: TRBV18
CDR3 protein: CASSPPGQGYGYTF

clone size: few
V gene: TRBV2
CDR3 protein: CASRRQGRTDTQYF

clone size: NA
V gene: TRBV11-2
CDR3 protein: CASSLKAGSSYNEQFF

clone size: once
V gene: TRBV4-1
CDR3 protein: CASSQTAGLGPEKLFF

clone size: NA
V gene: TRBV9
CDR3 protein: CASSAVAGHEQFF

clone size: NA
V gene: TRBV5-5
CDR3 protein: CASSVGTGWSYEQYF

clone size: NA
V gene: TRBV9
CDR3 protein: CASSGSLAGVTTQYF

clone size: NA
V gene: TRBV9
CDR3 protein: CASSAPGLAGFTGELFF

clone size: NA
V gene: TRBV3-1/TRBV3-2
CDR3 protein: CASNRDRNTGELFF

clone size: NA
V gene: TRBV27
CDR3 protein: CASSTRTGVFTNHTYNSPLHF

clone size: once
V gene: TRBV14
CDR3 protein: CASSQSRNTQYF

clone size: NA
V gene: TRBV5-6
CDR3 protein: CASSLETGTHSSGNTIYF